The present TCR beta chain was sequenced within a study of OX40 agonist ivuxolimab in advanced cancers. Study context: Cancers in dose escalation were hepatocellular, melanoma, renal cell and head and neck. Points from the study as a whole: The average count of expanded clones was higher among CD8+ T cells than among CD4+. The investigators did not determine what antigen specificity the expanded peripheral T cells had.

The sampling schedule covered blood at baseline, cycle 4 day 1, and cycle 7 day 1. Germline V CDR1 and CDR2: LNHDA, SQIVND (reference sequence). V dropped 1 base and J dropped 2 bases, with 18 bases sitting between them. The CDR3 runs 17 residues. Assay: immunoSEQ multiplex PCR; the TCRdb copy retains only in-frame clones and omits some. This sample yields tens of thousands of clones, of which roughly 94% are seen a single time; around a sixth belongs to the top ten. In regard to this clone: Its matching antigen is unknown.

The V and J genes are TRBV19 and TRBJ2-7; D is perhaps TRBD2 (6 bases). The specimen was CD4+ or CD8+ T cells sorted from blood, collected in a trial of the OX40 agonist ivuxolimab. This clonotype was obtained from an adult with an advanced solid tumor such as melanoma, head and neck, liver or kidney cancer. The CDR3, as DNA: TGTGCCAGTAGTATAGTCGCTCCCCCCCGCGGGACCTACGAGCAGTACTTC. This sequence encodes CASSIVAPPRGTYEQYF.